This T cell receptor beta chain was observed in a study of cytomegalovirus exposure and HLA in healthy donors. Overall study findings and caveats: According to reports, the classifier identified cytomegalovirus status with high specificity and sensitivity. Most subjects' HLA-A and HLA-B alleles were reportedly predicted from TCR beta sequences. Analysis was performed later, and it showed HLA-associated TCR beta chains to be more clonally expanded than equally common others. A missense DCLRE1C variant was associated with V- and J-gene trimming of TCR beta chains in a later analysis, and an independent cohort replicated the association.

Comments on this clone: As yet, its antigen is unknown. The junction and the germline gene differ at one end; a read error may be behind it.

The PCR made use of 60 Vbeta and 13 Jbeta primers. Using immunoSEQ multiplex PCR, the repertoire was profiled, and TCRdb retains in-frame clones only, with some absent. This sample has approximately 87,000 clones; approximately 81% occur once, and the top ten carry 4.2%. The sample taken for sequencing was PBMCs. The clonotype comes from a woman between 65 and 79 years old in good health and CMV-seropositive.

The CDR3: CASSLDRLTYKQYF. CDR3 DNA sequence: TGTGCCAGCAGCTTAGACAGGTTAACCTACAAGCAGTACTTC. The chain recombines TRBV11-1 with TRBJ2-7, with D tentatively TRBD1 (5 bases). Germline values: CDR1 SGHAT, CDR2 FQDESV (reference sequence). This CDR3 comprises 14 residues.